Presented here are 28 T cell receptor beta chains from one specimen sequenced in a study of Ad26.COV2.S vaccination and SARS-CoV-2 variants. The protocol was immunoSEQ multiplex PCR, while the TCRdb copy is restricted to in-frame clones and leaves out a portion. The data hold 85,000 to 95,000 clones, with about four fifths observed a single time. Sample: peripheral blood, taken after recovery from COVID-19. These receptors were collected from a human donor who had recovered from COVID-19.

The chain couples TRBV6-5 to TRBJ1-4; D uncertain. The V gene lost 2 bases and the J gene lost 6 bases, with 13 bases spanning the gap. CDR1 and CDR2 (germline): MNHEY, SVGAGI. CDR3 length: 15 amino acids. CDR3 sequence reads: CASSYRREGYEKLFF. In nucleotides, the CDR3 is TGTGCCAGCAGTTACAGGCGGGAAGGGTATGAAAAACTGTTTTTT.

This clone is classed as medium-sized. The chain uses TRBV9 and TRBJ2-3; 10 bases align to TRBD1. Germline CDR1 SGDLS, CDR2 YYNGEE. Trimming at V came to 3 bases and at J to 3 bases, leaving 1 base not matched to a gene. This CDR3 spans 14 amino acids. CDR3 sequence: CASSGGQGTDTQYF. The CDR3 DNA reads TGTGCCAGCAGCGGGGGACAGGGGACAGATACGCAGTATTTT.

This chain uses TRBV4-2 with TRBJ2-3; the D gene is possibly TRBD1 (6 bases). Germline CDR1 is LGHNA and CDR2 is YNFKEQ. The CDR3 sequence is 16 residues long. Trimming left V 5 bases short and J 1 base short, with 16 bases between. DNA of the CDR3: TGTGCCAGCAGCACCCTGGGGGCGGGTGGCACAGATACGCAGTATTTT. Its translation: CASSTLGAGGTDTQYF.

V and J are TRBV2 and TRBJ2-3; D may be TRBD2 (6 bases). The CDR3 runs to 13 residues. Trimming shortened V by 4 bases and J by 4 bases, and 9 bases separated the two germline ends. The germline V gene has CDR1 SNHLY and CDR2 FYNNEI. The CDR3 loop reads CASSVAGSDTQYF. The CDR3 DNA reads TGTGCCAGCAGTGTCGCGGGGTCAGATACGCAGTATTTT.

V usage is TRBV2 and J usage is TRBJ2-3; D is unclear. V was pared by 1 base and J by 2 bases, with 7 bases between. This CDR3 has 14 amino acids. CDR1 SNHLY and CDR2 FYNNEI come from the germline V gene. CDR3 sequence reads: CASSEGTITDTQYF. In nucleotides, the CDR3 is TGTGCCAGCAGTGAAGGGACCATCACAGATACGCAGTATTTT. The whole variable domain, filled in from reference TRBV2 and TRBJ2-3, reads EPEVTQTPSHQVTQMGQEVILRCVPISNHLYFYWYRQILGQKVEFLVSFYNNEISEKSEIFDDQFSVERPDGSNFTLKIRSTKLEDSAMYFCASSEGTITDTQYFGPGTRLTVL.

The rearrangement joins TRBV5-1 to TRBJ1-1, with D unresolved. Germline V gene lookup returns CDR1 SGHRS and CDR2 YFSETQ. Between the trimmed V and J ends, which lost 0 bases and 0 bases, there was a span of 9 bases. The CDR3 length is 15 residues. The DNA for the CDR3 is TGCGCCAGCAGCTTGGACAGTGTTATGAACACTGAAGCTTTCTTT. This codes for CASSLDSVMNTEAFF.

This clone was picked up a small number of times. The V and J genes are TRBV18 and TRBJ1-5; D possibly corresponds to TRBD1 (5 bases). The CDR3 totals 15 residues. Trimming stripped 3 bases from V and 1 base from J, with 10 bases between. Germline V lookup: CDR1 KGHSH, CDR2 LQKENI. Here the CDR3 DNA reads TGTGCCAGCTCACCGGGACCGGCGAGCAATCAGCCCCAGCATTTT. Encoded protein: CASSPGPASNQPQHF.

This chain uses TRBV19 with TRBJ2-1; TRBD2 might be the D (6 bases). Trimming stripped 3 bases from V and 7 bases from J, with 16 bases between. CDR1 and CDR2 from the germline V gene are LNHDA and SQIVND (reference sequence). The CDR3 consists of 15 residues. The CDR3 sequence is CASSIRTGVLNEQFF. The CDR3 nucleotides are TGTGCCAGTAGTATTAGGACGGGAGTTTTGAATGAGCAGTTCTTC.

CDR3 sequence: CASSSVRPGNTIYF. The CDR3 nucleotides are TGTGCCAGCAGTTCGGTTCGGCCTGGAAACACCATATATTTT. The rearrangement links TRBV28 to TRBJ1-3; D unclear. V was pared by 4 bases and J by 2 bases, with 9 bases between. Germline values: CDR1 MDHEN, CDR2 SYDVKM. The CDR3 length is 14 residues.

The chain uses TRBV7-2 and TRBJ1-1, with no clear D. Trimming took 3 bases from V and 4 from J, leaving 9 bases between them. The germline V gene encodes CDR1 SGHTA and CDR2 FQGNSA. This CDR3 is 13 amino acids long. In DNA, the CDR3 is TGTGCCAGCAGCTTTCGCGCGGCCACTGAAGCTTTCTTT. This sequence encodes CASSFRAATEAFF.

The V call is TRBV9, the J call TRBJ1-1; D uncertain. The CDR3 spans 13 residues. Per the germline V gene, CDR1 is SGDLS and CDR2 is YYNGEE. The ends were cut back, 0 bases at V and 7 bases at J, with 10 bases in the middle. The CDR3 nucleotides read TGTGCCAGCAGCGTAGGAGTGGGGAGTGAAGCTTTCTTT. This translates into CASSVGVGSEAFF.

The CDR3 spells CASRRSGPETQYF. The CDR3 nucleotides read TGCGCCAGCAGACGTTCAGGGCCAGAGACCCAGTACTTC. This chain uses TRBV5-1 with TRBJ2-5; D is possibly TRBD1 (5 bases). CDR1 and CDR2 from the germline V gene are SGHRS and YFSETQ. This CDR3 is 13 amino acids long. Trimming removed 5 bases from V and 4 bases from J, with 12 bases in between.

This chain joins TRBV19 and TRBJ1-5; possibly TRBD1 for D (5 bases). Trimming took 7 bases from V and 4 from J, leaving 20 bases between them. The germline V gene has CDR1 LNHDA and CDR2 SQIVND (reference sequence). The CDR3 is 16 residues long. The chain's CDR3 is CASTPPDQGWNQPQHF. The DNA for the CDR3 is TGTGCCAGTACGCCCCCGGATCAGGGATGGAATCAGCCCCAGCATTTT.

In regard to this clone: The junction departs from germline at one end; a sequencing error may be responsible. The chain couples TRBV7-3 to TRBJ1-2, with 8 bases that match TRBD1. There are 13 residues in the CDR3. CDR1 and CDR2 from the germline V gene are SGHTA and FQGTGA. The CDR3, as DNA: TGTGCCAGCAGCGTAACAGGGGGCTATGGCTACACCTTC. The encoded protein is CASSVTGGYGYTF. Combining the CDR3 with reference TRBV7-3 and TRBJ1-2 gives the whole variable domain GAGVSQTPSNKVTEKGKYVELRCDPISGHTALYWYRQSLGQGPEFLIYFQGTGAADDSGLPNDRFFAVRPEGSVSTLKIQRTERGDSAVYLCASSVTGGYGYTFGSGTRLTVV.

The V and J genes are TRBV4-2 and TRBJ1-5, with D possibly being TRBD1 (5 bases). The CDR3 totals 15 residues. Germline CDR1 is LGHNA and CDR2 is YNFKEQ. V was cut by 1 base and J by 0 bases, with 7 bases left in between. The CDR3 loop is CASSQAGNSNQPQHF. The CDR3 coding sequence is TGTGCCAGCAGCCAAGCAGGGAATAGCAATCAGCCCCAGCATTTT.

The chain recombines TRBV7-2 with TRBJ2-7; D is unresolved. Trimming removed 4 bases from V and 4 bases from J, with 11 bases in between. CDR3 length: 13 residues. In germline, CDR1 is SGHTA, CDR2 FQGNSA. In DNA, the CDR3 is TGTGCCAGCAGCTCCTCGGTTCATTACGAGCAGTACTTC. This codes for CASSSSVHYEQYF. Filled out from reference TRBV7-2 and TRBJ2-7, the complete variable domain reads GAGVSQSPSNKVTEKGKDVELRCDPISGHTALYWYRQSLGQGLEFLIYFQGNSAPDKSGLPSDRFSAERTGGSVSTLTIQRTQQEDSAVYLCASSSSVHYEQYFGPGTRLTVT.

V and J are TRBV27 and TRBJ2-1; a possible D gene is TRBD2 (6 bases). CDR3 length: 14 residues. Germline V gene lookup returns CDR1 MNHEY and CDR2 SMNVEV (reference sequence). Trimming removed 10 bases at V and 0 bases at J, with 13 bases between. Here the CDR3 reads CATADGSSYNEQFF. In DNA, the CDR3 is TGTGCCACTGCGGACGGGAGCTCCTACAATGAGCAGTTCTTC.

This rearrangement joins TRBV5-1 to TRBJ2-1; 11 bases are shared with TRBD2. The J segment lost 0 bases and the V segment lost 2 bases, leaving 4 bases of the junction unmatched. CDR1 is SGHRS, CDR2 YFSETQ, per germline. The CDR3 length is 17 residues. CDR3: CASSFGTSGRSYNEQFF. In DNA, the CDR3 is TGCGCCAGCAGCTTCGGGACTAGCGGTCGCTCCTACAATGAGCAGTTCTTC.

The rearrangement joins TRBV9 to TRBJ2-3; D might be TRBD1 or TRBD2, each matching 6 bases. CDR1 and CDR2 from the germline V gene are SGDLS and YYNGEE. This CDR3 region has 13 residues. V lost 0 bases, J lost 7 bases, and 9 bases lay in between. DNA for the CDR3: TGTGCCAGCAGCGTAGAGGGGGGCTATACGCAGTATTTT. Encoded protein: CASSVEGGYTQYF.

V gene TRBV7-8 combines with J gene TRBJ1-2; no reliable D call. Trimming shortened V by 0 bases and J by 5 bases, and 13 bases separated the two germline ends. CDR1 and CDR2 from the germline V gene are SGHVS and FQNEAQ. The CDR3 covers 15 residues. CDR3 in amino acids: CASSLALTPEYGYTF. The CDR3, as DNA: TGTGCCAGCAGCTTAGCCTTAACCCCAGAGTATGGCTACACCTTC.

CDR3 sequence: CASSSQPPDTQYF. CDR3 DNA: TGTGCCAGCAGCTCACAACCCCCAGATACGCAGTATTTT. The J gene is TRBJ2-3, the V gene TRBV7-8; unclear D gene. Germline V gene sequence: CDR1 SGHVS, CDR2 FQNEAQ. V dropped 4 bases and J dropped 4 bases, with 9 bases sitting between them. CDR3 length: 13 residues.

The table lists this clone with a count of one. As DNA, the CDR3 is TGCGCCATCTTAGACAGGATCTATGGCTACACCTTC. This encodes CAILDRIYGYTF. The chain couples TRBV10-2 to TRBJ1-2; TRBD1 is a possible D gene (6 bases). V dropped 10 bases and J dropped 4 bases, with 13 bases sitting between them. Germline V gene lookup returns CDR1 WSHSY and CDR2 SAAADI. This CDR3 has 12 residues.

The genes are TRBV27 and TRBJ1-2; 8 positions agree with TRBD1. Germline V CDR1 and CDR2: MNHEY, SMNVEV (reference sequence). Losses at the gene ends were 2 bases for V and 2 bases for J; bases not matched to a gene: 4. This CDR3 contains 15 residues. CDR3 loop: CASSLQTGENYGYTF. CDR3 bases: TGTGCCAGCAGTTTACAGACAGGGGAGAACTATGGCTACACCTTC.

The chain combines TRBV5-5 with TRBJ2-2; D gene ambiguous. This CDR3 has 13 amino acids. Germline CDR1 is SGHKS and CDR2 is YYEKEE (reference sequence). V lost 5 bases, J lost 3 bases, and 8 bases lay in between. The chain's CDR3 is CASSRSYTGELFF. Written as DNA, the CDR3 is TGTGCCAGCAGTCGCAGTTACACCGGGGAGCTGTTTTTT.

This clone occurred a few times. V is TRBV10-1 and J is TRBJ2-3; 8 nucleotides line up with TRBD2. CDR3 size: 15 residues. The J segment lost 4 bases and the V segment lost 6 bases, leaving 9 bases of the junction unmatched. Germline CDR1 WNHNN, CDR2 SYGVQD (reference sequence). The CDR3 DNA follows: TGCGCCAGCAGCGCCCAAGTAGCGGGATCAGATACGCAGTATTTT. This gives the protein CASSAQVAGSDTQYF.

This chain links TRBV7-6 with TRBJ2-3; 8 nucleotides match TRBD2. The germline CDR1 and CDR2 sequences are SGHVS and FNYEAQ. CDR3 length: 17 amino acids. Losses at the gene ends were 5 bases for V and 0 bases for J; bases not matched to a gene: 10. CDR3 nucleotide sequence: TGTGCCAGCAGCCCTGGGACTAGGGAAGAGAGCACAGATACGCAGTATTTT. Its translation: CASSPGTREESTDTQYF.

This chain uses TRBV10-1 with TRBJ2-7, with 9 bases identical to TRBD1. V shed 6 bases, J shed 2 bases, and the junction held 2 bases outside the gene matches. The germline V gene has CDR1 WNHNN and CDR2 SYGVQD (reference sequence). This CDR3 spans 13 amino acids. The CDR3 DNA is TGCGCCAGCAGCCGGGACAGGGCCTACGAGCAGTACTTC. It specifies CASSRDRAYEQYF.

The CDR3 reads CASSPRQGTSNEQYF. The CDR3 DNA is TGTGCCAGCAGCCCTAGACAGGGGACTTCTAACGAGCAGTACTTC. This chain uses TRBV11-3 with TRBJ2-7, with TRBD1 identical over 8 bases. From germline, CDR1 is SGHNT and CDR2 YENEEA. CDR3 length equals 15 residues. V shed 5 bases and J 5 bases; nucleotides not matched to a gene: 11.